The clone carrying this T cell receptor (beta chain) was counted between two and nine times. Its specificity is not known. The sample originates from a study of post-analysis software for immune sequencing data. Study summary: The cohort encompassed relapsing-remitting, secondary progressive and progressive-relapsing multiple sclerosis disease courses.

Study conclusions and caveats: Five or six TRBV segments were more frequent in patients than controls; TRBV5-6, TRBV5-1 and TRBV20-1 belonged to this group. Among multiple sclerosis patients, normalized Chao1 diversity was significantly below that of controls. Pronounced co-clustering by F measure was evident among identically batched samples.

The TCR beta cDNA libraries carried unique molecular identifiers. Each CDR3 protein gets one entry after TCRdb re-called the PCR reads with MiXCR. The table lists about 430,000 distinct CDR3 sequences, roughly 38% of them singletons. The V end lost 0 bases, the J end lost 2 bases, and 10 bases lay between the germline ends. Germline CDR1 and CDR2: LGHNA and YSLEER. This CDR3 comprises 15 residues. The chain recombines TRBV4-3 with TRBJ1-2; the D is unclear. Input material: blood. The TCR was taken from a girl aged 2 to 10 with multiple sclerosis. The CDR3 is CASSQDLPDNYGYTF. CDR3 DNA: TGCGCCAGCAGCCAAGATCTGCCAGACAACTATGGCTACACCTTC.